A selection of T cell receptor beta chains follows, all from one sample in a study of blood T cell repertoires in COVID-19. Clones were read by immunoSEQ multiplex PCR, and TCRdb kept only the in-frame ones, dropping some. The sample yields about 90,000 clones, approximately 90% seen once. Sequenced input: peripheral blood. These receptors were obtained from a human donor with active COVID-19. The donor label of this sample is uncertain. CDR3s include the opening cysteine and the closing phenylalanine or tryptophan. A D gene is named only where the DNA matches it firmly. A row's size may be missing; if present it is once, few, many or a size class.

j_call,clone_size,v_call,d_call,cdr3_aa,cdr3_nt
TRBJ2-2,-,TRBV4-3,TRBD1,CASSHNRRQGNTGELFF,TGCGCCAGCAGCCACAATAGACGACAGGGGAACACCGGGGAGCTGTTTTTT
TRBJ2-1,-,TRBV7-9,TRBD1,CASTPGQGIGEQFF,TGTGCCAGCACTCCGGGACAGGGGATCGGTGAGCAGTTCTTC
TRBJ2-1,once,TRBV7-8,TRBD2,CASSPGTSGAYNEQFF,TGTGCCAGCAGCCCGGGGACTAGCGGGGCCTACAATGAGCAGTTCTTC
TRBJ2-2,-,TRBV27,-,CASSWGRGQGELFF,TGTGCCAGCAGCTGGGGGCGAGGGCAAGGGGAGCTGTTTTTT
TRBJ2-2,-,TRBV7-6,TRBD2,CASSLDSGGADTGELFF,TGTGCCAGCAGCTTGGATAGCGGGGGGGCCGACACCGGGGAGCTGTTTTTT
TRBJ1-2,once,TRBV28,TRBD1,CASRGQIDYGYAF,TGTGCCAGCAGGGGACAGATAGACTATGGCTACGCCTTC
TRBJ2-5,-,TRBV7-3,TRBD1,CASSLNAGQGAETQYF,TGTGCCAGCAGCTTAAACGCGGGACAGGGGGCAGAGACCCAGTACTTC
TRBJ2-5,once,TRBV24-1,TRBD1,CATSDSGTGDETQYF,TGTGCCACCAGTGATTCCGGGACAGGGGACGAGACCCAGTACTTC
TRBJ1-2,-,TRBV7-2,-,CASSLGSARGSGYTF,TGTGCCAGCAGCTTAGGGTCGGCCAGGGGAAGTGGCTACACCTTC
TRBJ2-7,-,TRBV19,TRBD1,CASSWGSPGQGAYEQYF,TGTGCCAGTAGTTGGGGGTCTCCGGGACAGGGGGCCTACGAGCAGTACTTC
TRBJ1-6,-,TRBV28,TRBD1,CASRTPRDRGSYNSPLHF,TGTGCCAGCAGGACCCCACGCGACAGGGGCTCCTATAATTCACCCCTCCACTTT
TRBJ2-5,-,TRBV7-2,TRBD2,CASSSGGFYQETQYF,TGTGCCAGCAGCTCCGGGGGGTTCTACCAAGAGACCCAGTACTTC
TRBJ2-3,-,TRBV4-2,-,CASSQEQGDYTDTQYF,TGTGCCAGCAGCCAAGAACAGGGGGACTACACAGATACGCAGTATTTT
TRBJ1-1,-,TRBV4-2,TRBD1,CASSRPDLGQTEAFF,TGTGCCAGCAGCCGACCTGATTTGGGACAGACTGAAGCTTTCTTT
TRBJ1-2,once,TRBV7-3,TRBD1,CASSLWQGAVYGYTF,TGTGCCAGCAGCCTCTGGCAGGGGGCCGTCTATGGCTACACCTTC
TRBJ2-7,-,TRBV2,-,CASSEAGQALSYEQYF,TGTGCCAGCAGTGAAGCGGGGCAGGCCTTGTCCTACGAGCAGTACTTC
TRBJ1-1,-,TRBV28,-,CASSLRGRGLTEAFF,TGTGCCAGCAGTTTAAGGGGCAGGGGCCTAACTGAAGCTTTCTTT
TRBJ2-1,-,TRBV5-6,TRBD2,CASSSTSGGGNEQFF,TGTGCCAGCAGCTCTACTAGCGGTGGAGGCAATGAGCAGTTCTTC
TRBJ2-3,-,TRBV9,-,CASSVGLGRGLTDTQYF,TGTGCCAGCAGCGTAGGATTAGGGCGGGGACTCACAGATACGCAGTATTTT
TRBJ2-3,-,TRBV7-3,TRBD2,CASSSRRTSGGTDTQYF,TGTGCCAGCAGCTCCCGGAGGACTAGCGGGGGCACAGATACGCAGTATTTT
TRBJ1-2,-,TRBV19,-,CASTPILSYGYTF,TGTGCCAGTACCCCTATACTTAGCTATGGCTACACCTTC
TRBJ2-5,-,TRBV11-2,-,CASSLDRATLETQYF,TGTGCCAGCAGCTTAGATCGCGCCACCTTAGAGACCCAGTACTTC
TRBJ2-5,-,TRBV5-4,-,CASSLRFDRPGQETQYF,TGTGCCAGCAGCTTAAGATTCGACCGACCGGGGCAAGAGACCCAGTACTTC
TRBJ2-1,-,TRBV7-2,-,CASSSWTSSSYNEQFF,TGTGCCAGCAGCTCCTGGACAAGTAGCTCCTACAATGAGCAGTTCTTC
TRBJ2-5,-,TRBV24-1,TRBD2,CATSDPSGGIETQYF,TGTGCCACCAGTGACCCTAGCGGGGGGATCGAGACCCAGTACTTC
TRBJ2-1,-,TRBV7-9,TRBD2,CASSASGGSIEQFF,TGTGCCAGCAGCGCTAGCGGGGGATCGATTGAGCAGTTCTTC
TRBJ2-1,-,TRBV11-3,-,CASSPKAQWQRGSYNEQFF,TGTGCCAGCAGCCCAAAGGCCCAGTGGCAAAGGGGCTCCTACAATGAGCAGTTCTTC
TRBJ2-3,-,TRBV2,-,CASRPTDGPPDTQYF,TGTGCCAGCAGGCCGACTGACGGCCCGCCGGATACGCAGTATTTT
TRBJ2-3,few,TRBV21-1,-,CASSKVAGGRADTQYF,TGTGCCAGCAGCAAAGTTGCGGGGGGGCGGGCAGATACGCAGTATTTT
TRBJ1-2,-,TRBV5-1,-,CASSLAGAYDYTF,TGCGCCAGCAGCTTGGCAGGGGCCTATGACTACACCTTC
TRBJ2-1,once,TRBV5-1,-,CASSPGLSPSYNEQFF,TGCGCCAGCAGCCCGGGACTCAGTCCCTCCTACAATGAGCAGTTCTTC
TRBJ1-3,-,TRBV12-3/TRBV12-4,-,CASSSTNGNTIYF,TGTGCCAGCAGTTCTACGAATGGAAACACCATATATTTT
TRBJ2-1,few,TRBV15,TRBD2,CATSRGETSGRYNEQFF,TGTGCCACCAGCAGAGGGGAGACTAGCGGGCGTTACAATGAGCAGTTCTTC
TRBJ2-1,once,TRBV2,TRBD1,CASSEAFEALDRSFF,TGTGCCAGCAGTGAAGCCTTCGAGGCTCTGGACAGGTCGTTCTTC
TRBJ2-1,-,TRBV7-9,-,CASSSFADEQFF,TGTGCCAGCAGCTCTTTTGCGGATGAGCAGTTCTTC
TRBJ1-1,-,TRBV19,-,CASSIIERGTEAFF,TGTGCCAGTAGTATAATAGAGAGAGGAACTGAAGCTTTCTTT
TRBJ2-1,-,TRBV5-1,TRBD1,CASSLRTGVYNEQFF,TGCGCCAGCAGCTTAAGGACAGGGGTCTACAATGAGCAGTTCTTC
TRBJ2-1,-,TRBV28,TRBD1,CATVDRGQFF,TGTGCCACCGTAGACAGGGGGCAGTTCTTC